A single sample is the source of the 8 T cell receptor beta chains below, sequenced in a study of shared clonotypes between healthy human individuals. TCRdb keeps only in-frame clones here, not all; method: immunoSEQ multiplex PCR. Here the sample spans 2 million to 2.5 million clones, less than 95% being singletons. Input material: naive CD4+ T cells from PBMCs. Stated subset: CD45RA+ positively selected. The receptors come from a man aged 18-30 years in good health. Some clones in this sample may be carry-over from other donors' samples.

This rearrangement joins TRBV11-2 to TRBJ1-5; no reliable D call. The germline CDR1 and CDR2 sequences are SGHAT and FQNNGV. This CDR3 spans 13 amino acids. V lost 4 bases and J 3 bases, leaving 7 bases between the germline ends. The CDR3 nucleotides read TGTGCCAGCAGCTCTCGGTCCAATCAGCCCCAGCATTTT. This codes for CASSSRSNQPQHF.

The V and J genes are TRBV20-1 and TRBJ1-1, with D hard to call. CDR3 size: 10 residues. CDR1 is DFQATT and CDR2 is SNEGSKA in the germline V gene (reference sequence). Deletions cut 3 bases from V and 6 bases from J, with 5 bases between. This CDR3 reads CSASTSEAFF. The CDR3 DNA reads TGCAGTGCTAGTACTTCTGAAGCTTTCTTT.

The rearrangement links TRBV5-1 to TRBJ2-1; TRBD1 agrees at 9 bases. The V segment lost 3 bases and the J segment 3 bases; nucleotides outside the gene matches: 16. Germline CDR1 is SGHRS and CDR2 is YFSETQ. The CDR3 has 19 residues. Here the CDR3 reads CASSSRTGATVSSYNEQFF. The CDR3, as DNA: TGCGCCAGCAGCTCGCGGACAGGGGCCACCGTGTCGAGCTACAATGAGCAGTTCTTC.

This sequence joins TRBV7-9 and TRBJ2-1; TRBD1 matches 10 bases. There are 17 residues in the CDR3. CDR1 is SEHNR and CDR2 is FQNEAQ in the germline V gene (reference sequence). V lost 0 bases, J lost 2 bases, and 4 bases stayed unmatched. CDR3 protein: CASSLAPGQGPYNEQFF. The CDR3 nucleotides are TGTGCCAGCAGCTTAGCTCCGGGACAGGGGCCCTACAATGAGCAGTTCTTC. The full variable domain, its missing parts supplied by reference TRBV7-9 and TRBJ2-1, is DTGVSQNPRHKITKRGQNVTFRCDPISEHNRLYWYRQTLGQGPEFLTYFQNEAQLEKSRLLSDRFSAERPKGSFSTLEIQRTEQGDSAMYLCASSLAPGQGPYNEQFFGPGTRLTVL.

The gene calls are TRBV28 and TRBJ2-5, with D unresolved. Gene TRBJ2-7 matches the end of the DNA better, so the J call may be wrong. Germline V lookup: CDR1 MDHEN, CDR2 SYDVKM. The CDR3 sequence is 14 residues long. The CDR3: CASRTPFRLYEQYF. The DNA for the CDR3 is TGTGCCAGTCGGACGCCGTTCAGGTTGTACGAGCAGTACTTC.

This rearrangement joins TRBV29-1 to TRBJ2-3; tentative D call: TRBD1 (6 bases). Germline lookup yields CDR1 SQVTM and CDR2 ANQGSEA. Trimming cost V 7 bases and J 1 base, with 12 bases left between them. The CDR3 totals 13 residues. The CDR3 loop is CSAMTGRTDTQYF. CDR3 coding DNA: TGCAGCGCGATGACAGGACGCACAGATACGCAGTATTTT.

This chain links TRBV7-9 with TRBJ2-1; D remains ambiguous. CDR3 size: 12 residues. Trimming pared 5 bases from V and 7 bases from J, leaving 9 bases between. The germline V gene encodes CDR1 SEHNR and CDR2 FQNEAQ (reference sequence). CDR3 protein: CASSTPLNEQFF. The CDR3, as DNA: TGTGCCAGCAGCACCCCCCTTAATGAGCAGTTCTTC.

This sequence joins TRBV2 and TRBJ2-1, with D perhaps matching TRBD1 (5 bases). Germline values: CDR1 SNHLY, CDR2 FYNNEI. The CDR3 is 14 residues long. Trimming took off 7 bases at V and 4 bases at J, with 14 bases between the two ends. CDR3 sequence reads: CASTGYRQYNEQFF. The DNA for the CDR3 is TGTGCCAGCACGGGCTACAGACAGTACAATGAGCAGTTCTTC.